One sample yielded the 16 T cell receptor beta chains listed below, sequenced in a study of cytotoxic CD8 clonotypes in ibrutinib-treated CLL. Profiling relied on immunoSEQ multiplex PCR, and the TCRdb table lists in-frame clones only, not all of them. This table has about 310,000 clones, approximately 80% appearing once. The input for sequencing was PBMCs, taken before ibrutinib treatment. The origin of the receptors is a human donor with chronic lymphocytic leukemia.

V gene TRBV4-3 combines with J gene TRBJ1-5; D is undetermined. V gave up 0 bases and J gave up 5 bases, with 8 bases separating them. Germline values: CDR1 LGHNA, CDR2 YSLEER. This CDR3 has 14 residues. CDR3 bases: TGCGCCAGCAGCCAAGAAGGCCTGGATCAGCCCCAGCATTTT. It translates to CASSQEGLDQPQHF.

This chain connects TRBV18 to TRBJ1-2; 9 nucleotides line up with TRBD1. V was clipped by 5 bases and J by 5 bases; unmatched bases: 6. The CDR3 contains 14 residues. Germline V gene sequence: CDR1 KGHSH, CDR2 LQKENI. The CDR3 here is CASSMSQGAYGYTF. In DNA form, the CDR3 reads TGTGCCAGCTCAATGTCACAGGGGGCTTATGGCTACACCTTC.

The CDR3: CASSLEPWNQPQHF. As DNA, the CDR3 is TGTGCCAGCAGCTTAGAACCTTGGAATCAGCCCCAGCATTTT. The rearrangement links TRBV7-2 to TRBJ1-5; D is unclear. Germline CDR1 SGHTA, CDR2 FQGNSA. The CDR3 is made up of 14 amino acids. The ends were cut back, 1 base at V and 4 bases at J, with 8 bases in the middle.

The chain joins TRBV6-5 to TRBJ2-7; TRBD2 agrees at 9 bases. Trimming took 6 bases from V and 2 from J; bases not matched to a gene: 5. CDR1 and CDR2 from the germline V gene are MNHEY and SVGAGI. The CDR3 runs 14 residues. The CDR3 DNA sequence: TGTGCCAGCAGCCTAGCGGGGAGGACCTACGAGCAGTACTTC. Its protein is CASSLAGRTYEQYF.

As DNA, the CDR3 is TGTGCCAGCAGTGCCGGCAGGGCTCACTATGGCTACACCTTC. Its translation is CASSAGRAHYGYTF. The chain employs TRBV6-1 and TRBJ1-2, with a tentative D call TRBD1 (5 bases). The CDR3 sequence is 14 residues long. Per germline, CDR1 MNHNS and CDR2 SASEGT. V was cut by 4 bases and J by 3 bases, with 12 bases left in between.

V usage is TRBV18 and J usage is TRBJ2-5, with D possibly matching TRBD1 (6 bases). Germline V gene lookup returns CDR1 KGHSH and CDR2 LQKENI. CDR3 size: 11 residues. With 2 bases removed from V and 8 bases from J, the gap between germline ends came to 6 bases. The CDR3 is CASSPGTTQYF. The CDR3 DNA follows: TGTGCCAGCTCACCAGGGACAACCCAGTACTTC.

The genes are TRBV18 and TRBJ2-1, with TRBD2 matching 11 bases. CDR1 and CDR2 from the germline V gene are KGHSH and LQKENI. The CDR3 contains 17 residues. V dropped 0 bases and J dropped 6; count of bases not matched to a gene: 7. In nucleotides, the CDR3 is TGTGCCAGCTCACCACCGTTTCTAGCGGGAGGTCTCAATGAGCAGTTCTTC. Translation: CASSPPFLAGGLNEQFF.

The chain is built from TRBV4-2 and TRBJ2-7; no clear D. V lost 1 base, J lost 5 bases, and 9 bases lay in between. This CDR3 is 13 amino acids long. Germline V lookup: CDR1 LGHNA, CDR2 YNFKEQ. The CDR3 nucleotides read TGTGCCAGCAGCCAAGGGTATAACGACGAGCAGTACTTC. Amino acid sequence: CASSQGYNDEQYF.

This sequence joins TRBV5-6 and TRBJ1-1, with D unresolved. The V and J ends lost 0 bases and 4 bases respectively, with 7 bases between them. This CDR3 spans 13 amino acids. Per the germline V gene, CDR1 is SGHDT and CDR2 is YYEEEE. CDR3 sequence: CASSLVGSTEAFF. The CDR3 DNA follows: TGTGCCAGCAGCTTGGTCGGGTCCACTGAAGCTTTCTTT. The whole variable domain, filled in from reference TRBV5-6 and TRBJ1-1, reads DAGVTQSPTHLIKTRGQQVTLRCSPKSGHDTVSWYQQALGQGPQFIFQYYEEEERQRGNFPDRFSGHQFPNYSSELNVNALLLGDSALYLCASSLVGSTEAFFGQGTRLTVV.

This chain links TRBV28 with TRBJ1-1; D remains ambiguous. CDR1 and CDR2 from the germline V gene are MDHEN and SYDVKM. Trimming left V 4 bases short and J 3 bases short, with 9 bases between. The CDR3 runs to 13 residues. CDR3 region: CASSSVSYTEAFF. The CDR3 region has the DNA TGTGCCAGCAGTTCGGTATCCTACACTGAAGCTTTCTTT.

The CDR3 DNA reads as TGTGCCAGCAGCCAGGGGGACAGGTCCTACGAGCAGTACTTC. This sequence encodes CASSQGDRSYEQYF. V usage is TRBV4-2 and J usage is TRBJ2-7; 8 nucleotides match TRBD1. Trimming took 3 bases from V and 1 from J; bases not matched to a gene: 2. The CDR3 has 14 residues. The germline gives CDR1 LGHNA, CDR2 YNFKEQ.

The CDR3 region has the DNA TGCGCCAGCAGTGAGGAGATTGGGGGGGGCACCGGGGAGCTGTTTTTT. This encodes CASSEEIGGGTGELFF. The chain employs TRBV10-1 and TRBJ2-2, with 7 bases that match TRBD2. The CDR3 consists of 16 residues. The trim removed 2 bases at V and 4 bases at J, leaving 7 bases unmatched. CDR1 and CDR2 from the germline V gene are WNHNN and SYGVQD (reference sequence).

The gene calls are TRBV30 and TRBJ2-1; TRBD2 might be the D (6 bases). The CDR3 contains 13 residues. CDR1 is GTSNPN, CDR2 SVGIG, per germline (reference sequence). V was cut by 8 bases and J by 2 bases, with 13 bases left in between. Here the CDR3 DNA reads TGTGCCGGGGAGGAGAGGGCCTACAATGAGCAGTTCTTC. Translation: CAGEERAYNEQFF. Full variable domain (outside the CDR3, taken from reference TRBV30 and TRBJ2-1): SQTIHQWPATLVQPVGSPLSLECTVEGTSNPNLYWYRQAAGRGLQLLFYSVGIGQISSEVPQNLSASRPQDRQFILSSKKLLLSDSGFYLCAGEERAYNEQFFGPGTRLTVL.

The chain couples TRBV6-1 to TRBJ1-2; 7 nucleotides line up with TRBD1. CDR3 size: 15 residues. V gave up 5 bases and J gave up 5 bases; unmatched junction bases: 11. CDR1 is MNHNS and CDR2 is SASEGT in the germline V gene. The CDR3 region is CASSKETGFAYGYTF. DNA for the CDR3: TGTGCCAGCAGTAAAGAGACAGGGTTCGCTTATGGCTACACCTTC.

V usage is TRBV2 and J usage is TRBJ2-7; D is unresolved. Trimming removed 8 bases from V and 1 base from J, with 6 bases in between. The germline CDR1 and CDR2 sequences are SNHLY and FYNNEI. The CDR3 contains 11 residues. Written as DNA, the CDR3 is TGTGCCAGCTCCTATTCCTACGAGCAGTACTTC. Translation: CASSYSYEQYF. Variable domain in full (rest from reference TRBV2 and TRBJ2-7): EPEVTQTPSHQVTQMGQEVILRCVPISNHLYFYWYRQILGQKVEFLVSFYNNEISEKSEIFDDQFSVERPDGSNFTLKIRSTKLEDSAMYFCASSYSYEQYFGPGTRLTVT.

The chain combines TRBV7-3 with TRBJ1-1; TRBD1 is a possible D gene (5 bases). With 2 bases removed from V and 5 bases from J, the gap between germline ends came to 9 bases. The germline V gene has CDR1 SGHTA and CDR2 FQGTGA. The CDR3 contains 13 residues. This CDR3 reads CASSLQWGTEAFF. The CDR3 DNA sequence: TGTGCCAGCAGCTTACAGTGGGGGACTGAAGCTTTCTTT.